Sequencing of this T cell receptor (beta chain) was carried out in a study of cytomegalovirus exposure and HLA in healthy donors. Worth noting for this clone: Its target is unknown.

The CDR3 is 14 amino acids. The germline V gene has CDR1 SQVTM and CDR2 ANQGSEA. Trimming at V came to 2 bases and at J to 4 bases, leaving 4 bases not matched to a gene. Study-level points and caveats: Overall, approximately 150 TCR beta chains were annotated as cytomegalovirus-associated. Most TCR sequences were rare, but some public TCRs occurred in many donors. In terms of immune exposure information, only CMV serostatus was available. 87-base-pair reads could not separate some V segments, including TRBV6-2 and TRBV6-3.

The study ran its PCR with 60 Vbeta and 13 Jbeta primers. Method: immunoSEQ multiplex PCR; TCRdb's copy keeps in-frame clones and lacks some. Among some 190,000 clones listed, 82% were seen once. The sequenced sample was PBMCs. The clonotype was recovered from a man aged 35 to 55 in good health and CMV-seronegative. V is TRBV29-1 and J is TRBJ2-3, with 9 positions matching TRBD2. The CDR3 sequence is CSVERVAGADTQYF. CDR3 in DNA: TGCAGCGTTGAAAGGGTAGCGGGGGCAGATACGCAGTATTTT.